The present entry profiles one T cell receptor (beta chain) with its context. Its antigen is as yet unknown. The sample belongs to a study of response to subunit inactivated influenza vaccine. The V segment lost 6 bases and the J segment 3 bases; nucleotides outside the gene matches: 11. The germline gives CDR1 MNHEY, CDR2 SMNVEV (reference sequence). This CDR3 is 15 amino acids long. Study-wide results and limits: Seasonal influenza vaccination, on each occasion, was suggested by the authors to recruit few new T cells.

TCRdb ran MiXCR on the RT-PCR reads and lists one entry per CDR3 protein. The data hold a few hundred thousand distinct CDR3 sequences, with 10% to 11% observed a single time. The gene calls are TRBV27 and TRBJ2-7, with 7 positions matching TRBD1. The sequences come from PBMCs from blood, collected 40 to 50 days after vaccination. The receptor's source is a man aged 45-65 years who received an inactivated influenza vaccine. In nucleotides, the CDR3 is TGTGCCAGCAGCCGATACAGGGGTGCGGACTACGAGCAGTACTTC. It codes for CASSRYRGADYEQYF.